The following is a TCR beta chain sequence with its context. Its antigen is undetermined. The data derive from a study of T cells after yellow fever vaccination. Looking at the study overall: For low cell numbers, libraries were made with SMART-Seq v4 Ultra Low Input. Overall study results and limits: Researchers noted that a small share of clonotypes showed up in both CD4 and CD8 compartments. Clones from primary vaccination mostly reappeared after the booster (approximately 96% CD4, under 90% CD8).

The CDR3 has 16 residues. V was clipped by 2 bases and J by 7 bases; unmatched bases: 6. Germline V gene sequence: CDR1 KGHSH, CDR2 LQKENI. TCRdb processed the 5' RACE reads anew with MiXCR; each CDR3 protein has one entry. The sample has approximately 330,000 distinct CDR3 sequences; roughly an eighth are singletons. The chain combines TRBV18 with TRBJ1-6; the match to TRBD1 covers 9 bases. The specimen comprised CD4+ T cells sorted from PBMCs, sampled 15 days after the yellow fever booster vaccination. This sequence was found in a man aged 18 to 29 who received the YFV17D yellow fever vaccine. This CDR3 is CASSPKGQGTNSPLHF. The CDR3 nucleotides are TGTGCCAGCTCACCAAAAGGACAGGGGACGAATTCACCCCTCCACTTT.